These T cell receptor beta chains were read from a single sample in a study of T cells in Graves' hyperthyroidism and ophthalmopathy. A single record per CDR3 protein comes from TCRdb applying MiXCR to the multiplex PCR reads. The data show roughly 500,000 distinct CDR3 sequences, 20% to 25% seen once. The sample taken for sequencing was blood. Every receptor here comes from a woman aged 70-85 years with Graves' ophthalmopathy. CDR3s include the opening cysteine and the closing phenylalanine or tryptophan. The D gene is left open where the match is weak. Size tells how often a clone was seen (once, few, many) or the class of an expanded clone, and some rows leave it out.

abundance	v_gene	len	d_gene	j_gene	CDR3aa	CDR3nt
few	TRBV20-1	14	-	TRBJ1-6	CSASRPGLNSPLHF	TGCAGTGCTAGTCGGCCAGGGCTTAATTCACCCCTCCACTTT
-	TRBV5-1	14	TRBD1	TRBJ1-1	CASSIDRGFTEAFF	TGCGCCAGCAGCATCGACAGGGGGTTCACTGAAGCTTTCTTT
-	TRBV18	15	-	TRBJ2-2	CASSRPGESTGELFF	TGTGCCAGCTCACGCCCAGGGGAATCCACCGGGGAGCTGTTTTTT
-	TRBV11-3	14	-	TRBJ2-2	CASRVGMGTGELFF	TGTGCCAGCCGTGTTGGTATGGGCACCGGGGAGCTGTTTTTT
few	TRBV10-2	16	-	TRBJ1-1	CASSEALWAPNTEAFF	TGCGCCAGCAGTGAGGCTTTATGGGCCCCGAACACTGAAGCTTTCTTT
-	TRBV4-2	17	-	TRBJ1-5	CASSQSGVPRGDQPQHF	TGTGCCAGCAGCCAGTCCGGGGTGCCGAGGGGGGATCAGCCCCAGCATTTT
-	TRBV7-9	16	TRBD1	TRBJ2-7	CASSLGGTGYTYEQYF	TGTGCCAGCAGCTTAGGGGGGACAGGGTATACCTACGAGCAGTACTTC
-	TRBV29-1	14	-	TRBJ2-3	CSASGQRETDTQYF	TGCAGCGCCTCGGGCCAAAGGGAGACAGATACGCAGTATTTT
-	TRBV19	15	-	TRBJ1-5	CASRGLGWGNQPQHF	TGTGCCAGTAGGGGGCTTGGGTGGGGGAATCAGCCCCAGCATTTT
-	TRBV7-3	15	TRBD2	TRBJ2-7	CASSISGDQSYEQYF	TGTGCCAGCAGCATTAGCGGGGACCAGTCCTACGAGCAGTACTTC
-	TRBV10-2	13	TRBD1	TRBJ2-7	CASSRDAQGEQYF	TGCGCCAGCAGTAGGGACGCACAGGGGGAGCAGTACTTC
-	TRBV28	16	TRBD1	TRBJ1-2	CASRTSRGLGDYGYTF	TGTGCCAGCAGGACCAGCAGGGGGCTCGGGGACTATGGCTACACCTTC
few	TRBV9	15	TRBD1	TRBJ2-7	CASSGRDRSFYEQYF	TGTGCCAGCAGCGGCCGGGACAGGAGCTTCTACGAGCAGTACTTC
-	TRBV29-1	13	-	TRBJ1-5	CSVEYEINQPQHF	TGCAGCGTTGAATACGAGATAAATCAGCCCCAGCATTTT
many	TRBV27	16	TRBD2	TRBJ2-1	CASTPPGSGRYNEQFF	TGTGCCAGCACGCCCCCGGGGAGCGGGAGGTACAATGAGCAGTTCTTC
-	TRBV29-1	14	-	TRBJ2-1	CSANRRGLGGEQFF	TGCAGCGCCAACAGGAGGGGGCTGGGAGGTGAGCAGTTCTTC
many	TRBV28	14	-	TRBJ1-2	CASSLQGDPGRYTF	TGTGCCAGCAGTTTACAAGGGGACCCGGGTCGCTACACCTTC
few	TRBV7-2	16	-	TRBJ1-3	CASSLELPSGGNTIYF	TGTGCCAGCAGCTTAGAATTGCCTTCGGGGGGAAACACCATATATTTT
-	TRBV2	13	-	TRBJ2-5	CASSDKAEETQYF	TGTGCCAGCAGTGATAAAGCGGAAGAGACCCAGTACTTC
-	TRBV14	15	TRBD2	TRBJ2-1	CASSQAGTSGRASFF	TGTGCCAGCAGCCAAGCCGGGACTAGCGGGAGGGCCTCGTTCTTC
few	TRBV12-5	17	TRBD2	TRBJ2-1	CASGLVIGTSGYNEQFF	TGTGCTAGTGGTTTGGTAATAGGGACTAGCGGATACAATGAGCAGTTCTTC
-	TRBV13	15	TRBD2	TRBJ2-5	CASSSWGGSEETQYF	TGTGCCAGCAGCTCATGGGGGGGTTCAGAGGAGACCCAGTACTTC
few	TRBV3-1	15	-	TRBJ2-7	CASSQATSRYYEQYF	TGTGCCAGCAGCCAAGCCACTAGCCGATACTACGAGCAGTACTTC
-	TRBV19	15	TRBD2	TRBJ2-7	CASSLEGPIGGEQYF	TGTGCCAGTAGTCTGGAGGGTCCCATCGGGGGGGAGCAGTACTTC
-	TRBV11-2	14	-	TRBJ2-5	CANSSGIRRETQYF	TGTGCCAACAGCTCAGGGATCAGGAGAGAGACCCAGTACTTC
-	TRBV11-2	15	TRBD1	TRBJ1-2	CASSRDSIINYGYTF	TGTGCCAGCAGCCGGGACAGCATTATTAACTATGGCTACACCTTC
-	TRBV4-1	15	-	TRBJ2-2	CASSGPRLDHGELFF	TGCGCCAGCAGCGGACCGAGACTAGATCACGGGGAGCTGTTTTTT
many	TRBV2	16	TRBD1	TRBJ2-7	CASSDVDRVITYEQYF	TGTGCCAGCAGTGATGTTGACAGGGTGATTACCTACGAGCAGTACTTC
-	TRBV20-1	14	-	TRBJ2-5	CSASRGRTGETQYF	TGCAGTGCTAGTCGAGGGAGGACGGGGGAGACCCAGTACTTC
-	TRBV27	14	-	TRBJ2-5	CSSSLWGRSETQYF	TGTTCCAGCAGTTTATGGGGCAGATCAGAGACCCAGTACTTC